The T cell receptor (beta chain) described here comes from a study of T cell responses to AZD1222 COVID-19 vaccine. For the study at large: Analysis merged second doses at about 4 or about 12 weeks.

This CDR3 comprises 15 residues. V shed 5 bases and J shed 3 bases, with 14 bases lying between them. The germline V gene encodes CDR1 MDHEN and CDR2 SYDVKM. Some clones are missing from TCRdb's copy, which holds only in-frame ones; the method was immunoSEQ multiplex PCR. The sample shows about 140,000 clones, more than 80% of them seen only once. The origin of this receptor is an adult in good health. Sequencing used peripheral blood, obtained on day 0 of AZD1222 vaccination. This chain joins TRBV28 and TRBJ1-3; a possible D gene is TRBD1 (6 bases). CDR3 protein: CASSGGGGYGNTIYF. DNA of the CDR3: TGTGCCAGCAGTGGGGGAGGGGGATATGGAAACACCATATATTTT. Variable domain in full (rest from reference TRBV28 and TRBJ1-3): DVKVTQSSRYLVKRTGEKVFLECVQDMDHENMFWYRQDPGLGLRLIYFSYDVKMKEKGDIPEGYSVSREKKERFSLILESASTNQTSMYLCASSGGGGYGNTIYFGEGSWLTVV.